This TCR beta chain was sequenced for a study of Graves' ophthalmopathy and Graves' hyperthyroidism listed by TCRdb under 2018. For the wider study: Hyperthyroidism was defined as stable when no progression to ophthalmopathy occurred within 18 months of follow-up. TCR beta repertoire signatures were used to distinguish Graves' ophthalmopathy from Graves' hyperthyroidism and to predict progression to ophthalmopathy. In total, 135 blood samples were TCR-sequenced: some 40 ophthalmopathy, some 75 hyperthyroidism and around 17 hyperthyroidism-to-ophthalmopathy patients. To explore V-J signatures that separate ophthalmopathy from hyperthyroidism, a discovery set of approximately 100 patients was enrolled, consisting of 40 to 45 with ophthalmopathy and roughly 57 with stable hyperthyroidism. For independent validation, a separate cohort was made up of 18 hyperthyroidism patients plus 17 patients who later progressed from hyperthyroidism to ophthalmopathy. T-cell repertoires of thyroid tissue and blood were compared in several hyperthyroidism patients. After sampling, hyperthyroidism patients received methimazole starting at 30 mg daily, and ophthalmopathy patients received high-dose intravenous methylprednisolone.

As to this clonotype: Its antigen remains undetermined. Base qualities are missing; no much larger clone stands one base away.

Broad study findings and their caveats: No statistical method was used to predetermine the sample size, and group allocation was not hidden from the investigators. In validation, the model predicted ophthalmopathy progression with about 71% sensitivity and approximately 72% specificity; 12 predicted patients were CT-confirmed with GO in a median of approximately 6.2 months. The 13-signature model separated ophthalmopathy from stable hyperthyroidism with around 90% sensitivity and around 84% specificity in cross-validation, and 80%/75% in the test set. Most of the expanded thyroid clonotypes with a frequency above 0.001 were also detected in blood, and it was suggested that the thyroid immune response may be reflected by blood repertoires.

TCR beta CDR3 regions were amplified from RNA transcripts for repertoire sequencing. A first-round RT-PCR used HTBI primers with the Qiagen OneStep RT-PCR kit, followed by a second-round multiplex PCR, size selection and purification. The libraries underwent paired-end sequencing with 100 bp reads on an Illumina HiSeq2000. As for how the authors treated the data: SOAPnuke was used for read processing, and reads with adapters, uncalled bases, a mean Phred below 15, or no exact constant-primer or identifier match were discarded. High-quality paired reads were merged with COPE v1.2.5. Each unique nucleotide sequence was defined as a clonotype, and clonotypes were aligned to IMGT TRB V, D and J references with MiTCR v1.1. The analysis was limited to V-J combinations with a frequency above 0.0001, which together covered approximately 99% of the repertoires. A TCR clonal expansion and chaos score per V-J combination was defined as the ratio of F50 clonal expansion to chaos observed in the TCRdist matrix. Welch's t-statistics and random forest were used to reduce the features to about a dozen V-J combinations, which were then used as input to a naive Bayes classifier. Thyroid-blood repertoire similarity was quantified with the Morisita-Horn index. The public reads were reanalyzed by TCRdb: fastp trimming at Q25, MiXCR alignment, in-frame beta chains only. One record per CDR3 amino acid sequence lists the most common genes and DNA. The V and J calls follow TCRdb's processing rather than the paper's. Recorded for this sample are about 1.2 million distinct CDR3 sequences; around a third of them occurred a single time. Around 10% of the sample is held by the ten biggest clonotypes.

The hyperthyroidism patients were 18 to 65 years old and newly diagnosed, with a disease duration of less than 2 months. Anyone with other autoimmune diseases, uncontrolled infections, pregnancy or lactation was excluded from the study. Diagnosis was based on clinical symptoms, serum thyroxine, TRAb, thyroid ultrasound and orbital computed tomography. Trizol reagent was used to extract the total RNA, and its quality was then checked on an Agilent 2100 Bioanalyzer. The receptor was isolated from an adult man with Graves' hyperthyroidism. Source material: peripheral blood or thyroid tissue (not recorded which).

The nucleotide sequence is given as TGTGCCAGCAGCCCTAGCGGGACGGCGCTCGAGCAGTACTTC. The resulting protein is CASSPSGTALEQYF. The V and J segments used are TRBV7-9 and TRBJ2-7, with 9 middle bases fitting TRBD2. V is trimmed back by 5 bases and J by 6 bases, and the junction contains 8 bases that no gene match accounts for. CDR1 and CDR2 are drawn from the germline V gene (reference sequence): SEHNR, FQNEAQ. Taken from cysteine to phenylalanine, the CDR3 has 14 residues. Of the read, only the CDR3 DNA is kept; its 42 bases are in frame from base 1.